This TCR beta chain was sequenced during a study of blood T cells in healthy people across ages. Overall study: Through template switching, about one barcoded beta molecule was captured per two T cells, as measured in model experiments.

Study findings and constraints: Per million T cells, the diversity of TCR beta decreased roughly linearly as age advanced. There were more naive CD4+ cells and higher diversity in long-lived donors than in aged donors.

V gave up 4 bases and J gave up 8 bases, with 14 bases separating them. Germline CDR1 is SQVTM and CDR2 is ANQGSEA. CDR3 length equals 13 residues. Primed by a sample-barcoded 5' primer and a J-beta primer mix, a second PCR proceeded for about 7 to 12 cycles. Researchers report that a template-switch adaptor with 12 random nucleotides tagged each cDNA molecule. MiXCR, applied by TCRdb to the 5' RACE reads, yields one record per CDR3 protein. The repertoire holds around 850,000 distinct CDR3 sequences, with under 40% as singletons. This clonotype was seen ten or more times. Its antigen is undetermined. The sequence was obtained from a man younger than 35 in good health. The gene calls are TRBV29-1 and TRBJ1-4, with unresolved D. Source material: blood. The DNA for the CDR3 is TGCAGCGTTGGGCAGAACTTTGGGGAAAAACTGTTTTTT. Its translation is CSVGQNFGEKLFF. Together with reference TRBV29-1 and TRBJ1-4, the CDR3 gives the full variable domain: SAVISQKPSRDICQRGTSLTIQCQVDSQVTMMFWYRQQPGQSLTLIATANQGSEATYESGFVIDKFPISRPNLTFSTLTVSNMSPEDSSIYLCSVGQNFGEKLFFGSGTQLSVL.